This T cell receptor (beta chain) was sequenced for a study of T cell clonality in common variable immunodeficiency. Study outcomes and limitations: Common variable immunodeficiency TCR beta sequences reportedly had fewer deletions and N-nucleotide insertions.

Trimming left V 3 bases short and J 8 bases short, with 15 bases between. Germline V lookup: CDR1 DFQATT, CDR2 SNEGSKA (reference sequence). The CDR3 is 13 amino acids. The repertoire was sequenced with immunoSEQ multiplex PCR; TCRdb's copy has only in-frame clones and lacks some. The data show tens of thousands of clones, with none appearing a single time. This clone has a count of ten or more. Antigen unknown. The sequenced fragment ends 3 residues before the CDR3 boundary, so the rest is inferred from the germline J gene. Additional DNA sequences in this sample encode the identical CDR3. V is TRBV20-1 and J is TRBJ2-3; tentatively, D is TRBD2 (5 bases). Sample: peripheral blood mononuclear cells. This TCR was sampled from a human donor with common variable immunodeficiency. The part of the CDR3 DNA that was read is TGCAGTGCTAGGTTCGGACTGGTTGGTACG. This codes for CSARFGLVGT. The CDR3 as a whole reads CSARFGLVGTQYF.